The 25 T cell receptor beta chains below come from one sample, sequenced in a study of T-cell reconstitution after alpha-beta-depleted transplantation in children (dated by TCRdb to 2015 to 2016). The treatment or condition label for this specimen denotes: allogeneic hematopoietic cell transplantation with graft depleted of TCRalphabeta T cells and CD19 B cells. The library was made by PCR. This sample was sequenced with an Illumina HiSeq 2500. To normalize quantification of the TCRbeta repertoire, the TCR libraries were built with molecular barcoding that relied on unique molecular identifiers. In TCRdb, the public reads were trimmed at Q25 with fastp and aligned with MiXCR, with productive beta chains retained. Entries are consolidated by CDR3 protein sequence, retaining the most common genes and DNA. This sample lists around 960,000 distinct CDR3 sequences; roughly 29% were detected once. More than 25% of the sample lies in the top ten.

The sample was PBMCs, mostly from graft donor cells, taken 360 days after TCRalphabeta/CD19-depleted stem cell transplant. These receptors were obtained from a boy in the first two years of life who had a stem cell transplant for SCID, so the T cells may come from the graft donor.

This clonotype showed up many times. This chain uses TRBV20-1 with TRBJ1-4; D is undetermined. Germline V gives CDR1 DFQATT, CDR2 SNEGSKA (reference sequence). This CDR3 comprises 15 residues. With 5 bases removed from V and 0 bases from J, the gap between germline ends came to 13 bases. The CDR3 DNA reads as TGCAGTGCTGGACCCGGGAGTTCAACTAATGAAAAACTGTTTTTT. It codes for CSAGPGSSTNEKLFF.

The sample holds a few counts of this clonotype. The chain carries TRBV5-1 and TRBJ2-7; D may correspond to TRBD1 or TRBD2 (6 bases each). With 0 bases removed from V and 0 bases from J, the gap between germline ends came to 19 bases. There are 18 residues in the CDR3. Germline V gene lookup returns CDR1 SGHRS and CDR2 YFSETQ. CDR3 nucleotides: TGCGCCAGCAGCTTGGATCCTCCAGGGGAGGTATTCTCCTACGAGCAGTACTTC. This codes for CASSLDPPGEVFSYEQYF.

This clonotype was observed a few times. The genes are TRBV12-3 or TRBV12-4 and TRBJ1-3; D unclear. V was trimmed by 6 bases and J by 0 bases, leaving 9 bases between them. This CDR3 has 14 amino acids. The CDR3, as DNA: TGTGCCAGCAGCAATAACACCTCTGGAAACACCATATATTTT. Translation: CASSNNTSGNTIYF.

This clonotype appeared a few times. The rearrangement joins TRBV28 to TRBJ1-1; unclear D gene. Trimming took off 8 bases at V and 1 base at J, with 5 bases between the two ends. CDR1 is MDHEN, CDR2 SYDVKM, per germline. The CDR3 is 11 amino acids. For the CDR3, the DNA is TGTGCCAGCCTCGGGAACACTGAAGCTTTCTTT. It is translated as CASLGNTEAFF.

V and J are TRBV20-1 and TRBJ2-5; D is ambiguous. The V gene's germline CDR1 is DFQATT and CDR2 SNEGSKA (reference sequence). Trimming stripped 3 bases from V and 1 base from J, with 6 bases between. The CDR3 loop spans 12 amino acids. The CDR3 here is CSASRFQETQYF. The DNA for the CDR3 is TGCAGTGCTAGTAGGTTCCAAGAGACCCAGTACTTC.

The chain recombines TRBV24-1 with TRBJ2-7; 7 nucleotides match TRBD2. Germline CDR1 KGHDR, CDR2 SFDVKD. CDR3 size: 15 residues. Unmatched junction bases numbered 12, after V lost 5 bases and J lost 6 bases. CDR3 in amino acids: CATSGGGNPNLEQYF. CDR3 DNA sequence: TGTGCCACCAGTGGGGGGGGGAACCCTAACCTCGAGCAGTACTTC.

This chain joins TRBV20-1 and TRBJ2-5, with 7 bases that match TRBD1. There are 17 residues in the CDR3. CDR1 DFQATT and CDR2 SNEGSKA come from the germline V gene (reference sequence). Trimming at V came to 3 bases and at J to 4 bases, leaving 17 bases not matched to a gene. Here the CDR3 DNA reads TGCAGTGCTAGTCCGGGGCTTGGGCAGGGGGTGAGAGAGACCCAGTACTTC. Encoded protein: CSASPGLGQGVRETQYF.

This clonotype was observed a handful of times. The chain is built from TRBV6-2 or TRBV6-3 and TRBJ2-7; D gene uncertain. Germline V gene data show CDR1 as MNHEY and CDR2 as SVGEGT. V was pared by 5 bases and J by 1 base, with 9 bases between. CDR3 length: 13 amino acids. DNA of the CDR3: TGTGCCAGCAGTCCTAAGGCTTCCTACGAGCAGTACTTC. Protein sequence: CASSPKASYEQYF.

The chain has TRBV20-1 and TRBJ2-1; TRBD1 matches at 9 bases. CDR1 is DFQATT and CDR2 is SNEGSKA in the germline V gene (reference sequence). CDR3 length: 12 residues. Germline trimming cut 5 bases from V and 8 bases from J; bases unmatched to any gene: 4. The DNA of the CDR3 is TGCAGTGCTCACAGGGGGCTGCATGAGCAGTTCTTC. As protein: CSAHRGLHEQFF.

Only a few counts were recorded for this clonotype. The chain joins TRBV24-1 to TRBJ2-1; possible D gene TRBD2, 6 bases. With 4 bases removed from V and 10 bases from J, the gap between germline ends came to 22 bases. The CDR3 runs 16 residues. Per germline, CDR1 KGHDR and CDR2 SFDVKD. The CDR3 nucleotides are TGTGCCACCAGTGACCCGAATGCGGGGCGCGGTGTGGAGCAGTTCTTC. Translated, it gives CATSDPNAGRGVEQFF.

This clonotype was observed at least ten times. The J gene is TRBJ2-7, the V gene TRBV28, with TRBD1 matching 9 bases. CDR3 length equals 13 residues. V gave up 6 bases and J gave up 6 bases; unmatched junction bases: 6. Germline CDR1 is MDHEN and CDR2 is SYDVKM. The CDR3 coding sequence is TGTGCCAGCAGACAAGGACAGGGGCTCGAGCAGTACTTC. It encodes CASRQGQGLEQYF.

The chain recombines TRBV2 with TRBJ1-5; 7 nucleotides line up with TRBD1. The V and J ends lost 8 bases and 3 bases, in that order; junction bases with no gene match: 7. Germline CDR1 and CDR2: SNHLY and FYNNEI. The CDR3 covers 14 residues. This CDR3 is CASDREGPNQPQHF. As DNA, the CDR3 is TGTGCCAGCGACAGGGAAGGCCCCAATCAGCCCCAGCATTTT.

This sequence joins TRBV12-3 or TRBV12-4 and TRBJ2-3, with TRBD1 matching 9 bases. The CDR3 length is 16 residues. V shed 7 bases and J 0 bases; nucleotides not matched to a gene: 8. CDR3: CASTWSGTGSTDTQYF. As DNA, the CDR3 is TGTGCCAGCACCTGGAGTGGGACAGGGAGCACAGATACGCAGTATTTT.

This chain links TRBV7-3 with TRBJ1-2; 8 nucleotides match TRBD1. This CDR3 has 16 amino acids. The V gene's germline CDR1 is SGHTA and CDR2 FQGTGA. V trimming: 6 bases; J trimming: 5 bases; junction bases outside the gene matches: 14. CDR3 residues: CASSRRDRRTPYGYTF. CDR3 in DNA: TGTGCCAGCAGTCGACGGGACAGGCGAACCCCTTATGGCTACACCTTC.

V and J are TRBV29-1 and TRBJ2-3; the D gene is possibly TRBD2 (6 bases). With 7 bases removed from V and 0 bases from J, the gap between germline ends came to 14 bases. Germline CDR1 reads SQVTM; CDR2 reads ANQGSEA. The CDR3 has 14 amino acids. CDR3 nucleotides: TGCAGCGCCCGCGGGACGGTCAGCACAGATACGCAGTATTTT. It yields the protein CSARGTVSTDTQYF.

The chain combines TRBV6-4 with TRBJ2-1, with 9 bases that match TRBD1. V shed 4 bases and J 7 bases; nucleotides not matched to a gene: 14. The length of the CDR3 is 17 residues. The germline gives CDR1 MRHNA, CDR2 SNTAGT. DNA for the CDR3: TGTGCCAGCAGTGCTGCCGGTGTGGGACAGGGCGGTAATGAGCAGTTCTTC. Translation gives CASSAAGVGQGGNEQFF.

The sample holds a few counts of this clonotype. The V and J genes are TRBV5-5 and TRBJ1-1, with D unclear. Germline V gives CDR1 SGHKS, CDR2 YYEKEE (reference sequence). Trimming took off 1 base at V and 11 bases at J, with 18 bases between the two ends. CDR3 length equals 14 residues. In nucleotides, the CDR3 is TGTGCCAGCAGCTTGCAGAGGGCTACTATCAAGGCTTTCTTT. Encoded protein: CASSLQRATIKAFF.

This clonotype was seen only a few times. CDR3 in DNA: TGTGCCAGCAGCCAAGATTTGGACAGCTACGAGCAGTACTTC. This gives the protein CASSQDLDSYEQYF. The rearrangement joins TRBV4-2 to TRBJ2-7; weak D call: TRBD1 (6 bases). This CDR3 spans 14 amino acids. Germline lookup yields CDR1 LGHNA and CDR2 YNFKEQ. Trimming left V 0 bases short and J 3 bases short, with 9 bases between.

This clonotype was seen many times. This rearrangement joins TRBV10-3 to TRBJ2-1; 10 bases agree with TRBD1. The CDR3 runs 16 residues. V shed 0 bases, J shed 7 bases, and the junction held 6 bases outside the gene matches. Germline V gene sequence: CDR1 ENHRY, CDR2 SYGVKD. The CDR3 loop is CAISESGTGARNEQFF. In DNA, the CDR3 is TGTGCCATCAGTGAGTCCGGGACAGGGGCGAGGAATGAGCAGTTCTTC.

The chain links TRBV3-1 to TRBJ2-2; D is perhaps TRBD2 (7 bases). V gave up 1 base and J gave up 5 bases, with 17 bases separating them. The germline CDR1 and CDR2 sequences are LGHDT and YNNKEL (reference sequence). The CDR3 consists of 17 residues. The chain's CDR3 is CASSQVRRGARTGELFF. DNA of the CDR3: TGTGCCAGCAGCCAAGTTCGACGGGGGGCGAGAACCGGGGAGCTGTTTTTT.

The V call is TRBV5-1, the J call TRBJ2-3, with 15 bases fitting TRBD2. Germline assignment: CDR1 SGHRS and CDR2 YFSETQ. The J segment lost 4 bases and the V segment lost 4 bases, leaving 4 bases of the junction unmatched. CDR3 length equals 16 residues. Here the CDR3 DNA reads TGCGCCAGCAGCACCGGACTAGCGGGGGGGCCAGATACGCAGTATTTT. It translates to CASSTGLAGGPDTQYF.

This clonotype has just a few counts. J is TRBJ2-5 and V is TRBV25-1; D unresolved. The CDR3 contains 14 residues. Germline V gene sequence: CDR1 MGHDK, CDR2 SYGVNS. The germline V and J ends were trimmed by 2 bases and 5 bases, with 12 bases remaining between them. This CDR3 reads CASSERWVWETQYF. The CDR3 bases are TGTGCCAGCAGTGAAAGATGGGTCTGGGAGACCCAGTACTTC.

The V gene is TRBV25-1, the J gene TRBJ2-1; 8 bases agree with TRBD2. The germline V gene encodes CDR1 MGHDK and CDR2 SYGVNS. This CDR3 is 15 amino acids long. V dropped 2 bases and J dropped 5; count of bases not matched to a gene: 5. CDR3 residues: CASSEAGGLDNEQFF. CDR3 sequence (DNA): TGTGCCAGCAGTGAAGCGGGGGGCCTCGACAATGAGCAGTTCTTC.

The chain employs TRBV4-2 and TRBJ2-3, with 10 bases matching TRBD2. Losses at the gene ends were 1 base for V and 8 bases for J; bases not matched to a gene: 12. CDR3 length equals 17 residues. Germline V gene lookup returns CDR1 LGHNA and CDR2 YNFKEQ. The chain's CDR3 is CASSQAGTSVGGGTQYF. CDR3 bases: TGTGCCAGCAGCCAAGCCGGGACTAGCGTCGGGGGTGGTACGCAGTATTTT.

The rearrangement uses TRBV20-1 and TRBJ1-1, with D perhaps matching TRBD1 (5 bases). Germline CDR1 and CDR2: DFQATT and SNEGSKA (reference sequence). V gave up 0 bases and J gave up 5 bases, with 13 bases separating them. This CDR3 is built from 14 residues. The CDR3 is CSARDRAERTEAFF. The CDR3 DNA reads as TGCAGTGCTAGAGACAGGGCGGAGAGGACTGAAGCTTTCTTT.